This TCR beta chain comes out of a study of cytomegalovirus exposure and HLA in healthy donors. Remarks on this clone: What it recognizes is unknown.

Clones were read by immunoSEQ multiplex PCR, and TCRdb kept only the in-frame ones, dropping some. The table shows under 300,000 clones, with roughly 86% occurring only once. Germline CDR1 is SGHTS and CDR2 is YDEGEE. The CDR3 has 14 amino acids. V lost 0 bases and J lost 3, with 6 bases in between. The study's findings and limits: First-cohort TCR clusters were later found to tend to co-occur in the 120 validation repertoires. Reports showed the classifier diagnosing cytomegalovirus status with high specificity and sensitivity.

This sequence originates from a woman aged 25 to 45 in good health and CMV-seropositive. The chain links TRBV5-8 to TRBJ2-2; D remains unclear. The source material was PBMCs. In DNA, the CDR3 is TGTGCCAGCAGCTTGGCCGTTTACACCGGGGAGCTGTTTTTT. Translation: CASSLAVYTGELFF.